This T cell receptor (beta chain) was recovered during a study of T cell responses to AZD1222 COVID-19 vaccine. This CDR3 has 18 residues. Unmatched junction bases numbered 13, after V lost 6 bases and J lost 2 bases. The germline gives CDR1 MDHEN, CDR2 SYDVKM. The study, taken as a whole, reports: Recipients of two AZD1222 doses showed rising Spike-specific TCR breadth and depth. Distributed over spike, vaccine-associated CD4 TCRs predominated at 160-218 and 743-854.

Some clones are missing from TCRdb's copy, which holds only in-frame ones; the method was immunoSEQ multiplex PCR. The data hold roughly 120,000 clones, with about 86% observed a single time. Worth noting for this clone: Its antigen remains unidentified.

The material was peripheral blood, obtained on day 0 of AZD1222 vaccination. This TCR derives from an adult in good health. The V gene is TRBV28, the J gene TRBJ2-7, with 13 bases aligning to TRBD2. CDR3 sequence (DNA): TGTGCCAGCAGACAAGGACTAGCGGGAGAGGTGGGAACCTACGAGCAGTACTTC. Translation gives CASRQGLAGEVGTYEQYF.